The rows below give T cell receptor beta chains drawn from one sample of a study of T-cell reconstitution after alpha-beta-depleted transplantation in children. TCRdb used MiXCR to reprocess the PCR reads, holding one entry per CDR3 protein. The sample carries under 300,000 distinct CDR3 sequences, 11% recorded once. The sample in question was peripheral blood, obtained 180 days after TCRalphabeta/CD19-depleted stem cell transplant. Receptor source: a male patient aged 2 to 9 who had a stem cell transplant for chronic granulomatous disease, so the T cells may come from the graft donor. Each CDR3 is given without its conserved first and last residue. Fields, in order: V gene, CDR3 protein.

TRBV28	ASSFPRGEKLF
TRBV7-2	ASSWKGAWTDTQY
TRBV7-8	ASSLVRNTGELF
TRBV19	ASSIGQGGNEAF
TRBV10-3	AISDVRGTEAF
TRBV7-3	ASSRTRKDTGELF
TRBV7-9	ASSLPGGNEQF
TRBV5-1	ASSLDSGGTYEQY
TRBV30	AWSVGPQQF
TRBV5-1	ASRTTSTGTVYEQY
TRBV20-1	SARDLERGAANTGELF
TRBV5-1	ASSLNGGNTGELF
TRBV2	ASSPSDGRRTDTQY
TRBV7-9	ASSWAFLGGGNQPQH
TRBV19	ASRIAGSNTGELF
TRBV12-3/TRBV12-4	ASKWGSQETQY
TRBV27	ASSHGQGYEQY
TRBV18	ASSPQRDSYHTEAF
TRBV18	ASSLSSGTGNEQY
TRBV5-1	ASSTSGTTNTEAF
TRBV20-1	SATSGGAKEQY
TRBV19	ASSMTGEGEEKLF
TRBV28	ASSLLNIQY